Listed below are T cell receptor beta chains from one sample, sequenced in a study of T cell clones after liver transplantation. The assay was immunoSEQ multiplex PCR, and TCRdb's table has in-frame clones only and misses some. The sample contains approximately 75,000 clones, approximately 80% of which appear only once. The sample in question was CD4+ T cells from blood, obtained 12 months after liver transplant. These TCRs come from a human patient who received a liver transplant. The graft donor may be the source of some T cells. Both conserved end residues are part of each CDR3. Each record gives: J gene, D gene, V gene, clone size, CDR3 length, CDR3 DNA, CDR3 protein. The D gene is left open where the match is weak. Clone size is shown for a subset of rows, as once, few, many or a class of expanded clone.

>TRBJ2-3|-|TRBV9|-|15
TGTGCCAGCAGCGTAGGACGCGCGGCGGGGGATACGCAGTATTTT
CASSVGRAAGDTQYF
>TRBJ1-1|TRBD1|TRBV2|-|14
TGTGCCAGCAGGGGGGAGGGGGCAGGAACTGAAGCTTTCTTT
CASRGEGAGTEAFF
>TRBJ1-4|-|TRBV6-1|-|13
TGTGCCAGCAGAAGAATCGGAGCCGAAAAACTGTTTTTT
CASRRIGAEKLFF
>TRBJ1-5|TRBD1|TRBV5-1|-|16
TGCGCCAGCAGCCCTACGACAGGGGGCTACAATCAGCCCCAGCATTTT
CASSPTTGGYNQPQHF
>TRBJ2-1|-|TRBV29-1|-|12
TGCAGCGTTGGAGGACGGTACAATGAGCAGTTCTTC
CSVGGRYNEQFF
>TRBJ1-2|TRBD1|TRBV14|-|14
TGTGCCAGCAGCCAGATCACAGGGGGCGACGGCTACACCTTC
CASSQITGGDGYTF
>TRBJ2-1|-|TRBV7-8|few|15
TGTGCCAGCAGCTTATTGGGTCAGGACTACAATGAGCAGTTCTTC
CASSLLGQDYNEQFF
>TRBJ2-7|-|TRBV6-1|-|16
TGTGCCAGCAGTGCTCTAGCGTTCGACCAACCCTACGAGCAGTACTTC
CASSALAFDQPYEQYF
>TRBJ1-2|-|TRBV18|-|13
TGTGCCAGCTCACTCTCGACGGATTATGGCTACACCTTC
CASSLSTDYGYTF
>TRBJ2-7|-|TRBV5-5|-|15
TGTGCCAGCGGCCCCACTGGACAGAAGTACTACGAGCAGTACTTC
CASGPTGQKYYEQYF
>TRBJ1-2|-|TRBV9|-|18
TGTGCCAGCAGCGTAGTTCCGGGGTACGGGACACCTAACTATGGCTACACCTTC
CASSVVPGYGTPNYGYTF
>TRBJ2-1|-|TRBV7-2|-|14
TGTGCCAGCAGCTTAAACCCCTTCCAGGGAGAGCAGTTCTTC
CASSLNPFQGEQFF
>TRBJ1-2|-|TRBV18|-|13
TGTGCCAGCTCACCAGGGTCGGACTATGGCTACACCTTC
CASSPGSDYGYTF
>TRBJ2-1|TRBD1|TRBV28|-|15
TGTGCCAGCACCAATGCTGACAGGGGAATCAATGAGCAGTTCTTC
CASTNADRGINEQFF
>TRBJ2-1|-|TRBV5-1|many|13
TGCGCCAGCAGCATCGGGGACAACAATGAGCAGTTCTTC
CASSIGDNNEQFF
>TRBJ1-1|-|TRBV2|once|13
TGTGCCAGCAGGTACCGAGGGAACACTGAAGCTTTCTTT
CASRYRGNTEAFF
>TRBJ1-1|-|TRBV12-2|-|15
TGTGCAAGTCGCTCAAGGGACAGTTGGAACACTGAAGCTTTCTTT
CASRSRDSWNTEAFF
>TRBJ1-3|TRBD1|TRBV5-6|-|14
TGTGCCAGCAGACAGGGGAAGTCTGGAAACACCATATATTTT
CASRQGKSGNTIYF
>TRBJ2-7|-|TRBV5-4|medium-sized|13
TGTGCCAGCAGCGCTACGGACTCTATGGAGCAGTACTTC
CASSATDSMEQYF
>TRBJ2-3|-|TRBV4-1|-|16
TGCGCCAGCAGCCAAGAAGTGACGGGAGGCACAGATACGCAGTATTTT
CASSQEVTGGTDTQYF
>TRBJ2-2|TRBD1|TRBV5-4|-|16
TGTGCCAGCAGCTCCCCCGACAGGGGGCAGGGCGGGGAGCTGTTTTTT
CASSSPDRGQGGELFF
>TRBJ1-4|TRBD1|TRBV9|-|15
TGTGCCAGCAGCCTCTCACAGGGGATGGATGAAAAACTGTTTTTT
CASSLSQGMDEKLFF
>TRBJ1-2|TRBD1|TRBV6-6|-|13
TGTGCCAGCAGTTACATAGACAGGGAGCGCTACACCTTC
CASSYIDRERYTF
>TRBJ2-1|-|TRBV28|-|12
TGTGCCAGCAGCCTCGGGACTTCTGAGCAGTTCTTC
CASSLGTSEQFF
>TRBJ1-1|-|TRBV5-1|-|13
TGCGCCAGCAGCTTCGGCAGCCGGACTGAAGCTTTCTTT
CASSFGSRTEAFF
>TRBJ2-3|TRBD2|TRBV19|-|18
TGTGCCAGCACTCGTGGGCTAGCGGGAGGGAGGTCCACAGATACGCAGTATTTT
CASTRGLAGGRSTDTQYF
>TRBJ2-1|-|TRBV5-1|-|13
TGCGCCAGCAGCTCGCAGGGGATCAATGAGCAGTTCTTC
CASSSQGINEQFF